A single sample gave rise to the 2 T cell receptor beta chains below, sequenced in a study of blood T cell repertoires in COVID-19. Some clones are missing from TCRdb's copy, which holds only in-frame ones; the method was immunoSEQ multiplex PCR. The sample yields a few hundred thousand clones, around 84% seen once. Input material: peripheral blood. These receptors all stem from a woman aged 18-30 years with acute or convalescent COVID-19.

The V gene is TRBV6-5, the J gene TRBJ1-2; D is possibly TRBD1 (5 bases). This CDR3 is built from 12 residues. CDR1 is MNHEY and CDR2 is SVGAGI in the germline V gene. V lost 6 bases to trimming and J lost 4 bases, with 9 bases between them. The CDR3 here is CASRAGGYGYTF. Here the CDR3 DNA reads TGTGCCAGCAGGGCGGGGGGCTATGGCTACACCTTC.

The sample holds one count of this clone. CDR3: CASSLSDLYNEQFF. Written as DNA, the CDR3 is TGCGCCAGCAGCTTGTCGGACTTGTACAATGAGCAGTTCTTC. This chain links TRBV5-1 with TRBJ2-1, with a possible D match to TRBD2 (5 bases). V gave up 1 base and J gave up 4 bases, with 9 bases separating them. The CDR3 sequence is 14 residues long. Germline V gene data show CDR1 as SGHRS and CDR2 as YFSETQ.